This T cell receptor beta chain came from a study of identical twins. Findings of the study overall: Insertions ran lower in abundant cord blood beta clonotypes, though not in memory repertoires. Invariant cells of the MAIT and iNKT types might have partly distorted the zero-insertion analyses.

Each donor (without exception) was a healthy Caucasian. Unique molecular identifiers were present on the cDNA, which also gained a universal primer site by template switching. TCRdb passed the 5' RACE reads through MiXCR, listing each CDR3 protein once. The sample lists around 650,000 distinct CDR3 sequences, under 8.5% occurring once. A word on this clonotype: The antigen is undetermined.

There are 18 residues in the CDR3. Germline CDR1 is LGHDT and CDR2 is YNNKEL (reference sequence). V dropped 2 bases and J dropped 0; count of bases not matched to a gene: 8. These data are also associated with another study on yellow fever vaccine responses in identical twins.

This TCR was recovered from a woman aged 18-29 years in good health. The sample comprised PBMCs. This sequence joins TRBV3-1 and TRBJ1-3; 9 nucleotides match TRBD1. The CDR3 spells CASSQRWTGANSGNTIYF. The CDR3 DNA sequence: TGTGCCAGCAGCCAAAGGTGGACAGGGGCTAACTCTGGAAACACCATATATTTT. Based on the CDR3 plus reference TRBV3-1 and TRBJ1-3, the full variable domain is DTAVSQTPKYLVTQMGNDKSIKCEQNLGHDTMYWYKQDSKKFLKIMFSYNNKELIINETVPNRFSPKSPDKAHLNLHINSLELGDSAVYFCASSQRWTGANSGNTIYFGEGSWLTVV.